This T cell receptor beta chain was retrieved from a study of control samples from healthy donors and cancer patients. Sequencing used immunoSEQ multiplex PCR; TCRdb keeps in-frame clones, though not all of them. The table has around 150,000 clones, about 90% seen once; the top ten hold around 12%. This CDR3 spans 17 amino acids. The germline CDR1 and CDR2 sequences are SGHAT and FQNNGV. V was cut by 4 bases and J by 1 base, with 20 bases left in between. The source material was blood. The chain recombines TRBV11-2 with TRBJ2-7; D tentatively reads TRBD1 or TRBD2 (5 bases each). This receptor was identified in a man under 40 in good health. In DNA form, the CDR3 reads TGTGCCAGCAGCTCCCCCAGGAACGGGGCATTTTCCTACGAGCAGTACTTC. This translates into CASSSPRNGAFSYEQYF. The variable domain in full, with the rest retrieved from reference TRBV11-2 and TRBJ2-7, is EAGVAQSPRYKIIEKRQSVAFWCNPISGHATLYWYQQILGQGPKLLIQFQNNGVVDDSQLPKDRFSAERLKGVDSTLKIQPAKLEDSAVYLCASSSPRNGAFSYEQYFGPGTRLTVT.